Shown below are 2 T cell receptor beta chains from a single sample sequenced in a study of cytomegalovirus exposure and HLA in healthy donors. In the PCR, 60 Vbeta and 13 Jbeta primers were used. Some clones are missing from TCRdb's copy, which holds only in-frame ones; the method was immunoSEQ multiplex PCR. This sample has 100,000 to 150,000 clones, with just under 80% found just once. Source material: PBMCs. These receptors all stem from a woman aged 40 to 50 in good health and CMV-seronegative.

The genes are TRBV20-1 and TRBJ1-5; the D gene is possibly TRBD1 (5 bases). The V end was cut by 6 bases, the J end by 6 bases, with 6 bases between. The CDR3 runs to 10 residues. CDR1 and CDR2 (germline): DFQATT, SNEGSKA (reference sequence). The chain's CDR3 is CSAGGQPQHF. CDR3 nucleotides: TGCAGTGCGGGGGGTCAGCCCCAGCATTTT.

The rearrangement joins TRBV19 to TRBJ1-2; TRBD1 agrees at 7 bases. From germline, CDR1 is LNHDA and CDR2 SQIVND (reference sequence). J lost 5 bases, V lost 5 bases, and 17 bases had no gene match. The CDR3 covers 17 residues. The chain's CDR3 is CASSFLGQPRDGYGYTF. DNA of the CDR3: TGTGCCAGTAGTTTCCTGGGACAGCCGAGGGATGGGTATGGCTACACCTTC.